The rows below give T cell receptor beta chains drawn from one sample of a study of cytomegalovirus exposure and HLA in healthy donors. TCRdb keeps only in-frame clones here, not all; method: immunoSEQ multiplex PCR. The sample yields some 350,000 clones, about 90% seen once. The specimen was PBMCs. The receptors were sampled from a woman aged 30 to 39 in good health and CMV-seropositive. CDR3s include the opening cysteine and the closing phenylalanine or tryptophan. Fields, in order: J gene, D gene, CDR3 length, clone size, V gene, CDR3 DNA, CDR3 protein. A D gene is named only where the DNA matches it firmly. For some rows the clone size is stated as once, few or many, or as a class when expanded; others skip it.

>TRBJ2-7|-|14|-|TRBV5-1
TGCGCCAGCAGCTTGGAATGGGGTAATGGCGAGCAGTACTTC
CASSLEWGNGEQYF
>TRBJ1-2|TRBD1|18|-|TRBV5-4
TGTGCCAGCAGCTTGGGCGGGACAGGGAGAGGAGGGCTCTATGGCTACACCTTC
CASSLGGTGRGGLYGYTF
>TRBJ2-1|-|12|-|TRBV27
TGTGCCACGAAGTCTAGGGGAAATGAGCAGTTCTTC
CATKSRGNEQFF
>TRBJ2-2|-|12|-|TRBV30
TGTGCCTGGTCCCAATCTGCCGGGGAGCTGTTTTTT
CAWSQSAGELFF
>TRBJ2-1|-|15|-|TRBV30
TGTGCCTGGAGTGTACAGCGGTGGCCGGGGGATGAGCAGTTCTTC
CAWSVQRWPGDEQFF
>TRBJ2-2|-|15|-|TRBV5-1
TGCGCCAGCAGCCTCGGGACCCGTGACACCGGGGAGCTGTTTTTT
CASSLGTRDTGELFF
>TRBJ2-7|TRBD1|16|-|TRBV5-1
TGCGCCAGCAGCTTGGTAGGGGACAGGGTCCCTTACGAGCAGTACTTC
CASSLVGDRVPYEQYF
>TRBJ2-7|TRBD2|15|-|TRBV29-1
TGCAGCGTTGAAGATCTTAGCGGGGGCTACTACGAGCAGTACTTC
CSVEDLSGGYYEQYF
>TRBJ1-1|-|14|-|TRBV4-1
TGCGCCAGCAGCCATTTACAGATGAACACTGAAGCTTTCTTT
CASSHLQMNTEAFF
>TRBJ1-2|-|13|-|TRBV9
TGTGCCAGCAGCGTAGGAAGTACACATGGCTACACCTTC
CASSVGSTHGYTF
>TRBJ1-5|-|15|-|TRBV2
TGTGCCAGCACGGGGTTGGCCCTAAACAATCAGCCCCAGCATTTT
CASTGLALNNQPQHF
>TRBJ2-7|-|11|-|TRBV6-1
TGTGCCAGCAGTGAAGACTACGAGCAGTACTTC
CASSEDYEQYF
>TRBJ1-2|-|13|-|TRBV7-2
TGTGCCAGCAGCACCCTCACGGACTATGGCTACACCTTC
CASSTLTDYGYTF
>TRBJ1-5|TRBD1|17|few|TRBV7-6
TGTGCCAGCAGCTTAGCTTCGGGACAGGGGACCGTTCAGCCCCAGCATTTT
CASSLASGQGTVQPQHF
>TRBJ2-3|-|15|few|TRBV2
TGTGCCAGCAGTGAGGGACCGCCAAGCACAGATACGCAGTATTTT
CASSEGPPSTDTQYF
>TRBJ1-3|TRBD1|17|-|TRBV4-2
TGTGCCAGCAGCCAGAACACGGGACAGGGGTCTGGAAACACCATATATTTT
CASSQNTGQGSGNTIYF
>TRBJ2-2|TRBD2|13|-|TRBV27
TGTGCCAGCAGTTTATGGGGGGGCGGGGAGCTGTTTTTT
CASSLWGGGELFF
>TRBJ2-1|TRBD2|18|once|TRBV4-1
TGCGCCAGCAGCCAGGGTTTCGGTAGCGGGGGGTCCCACAATGAGCAGTTCTTC
CASSQGFGSGGSHNEQFF
>TRBJ2-3|-|14|-|TRBV30
TGTGCCTCTAATAAGGGGGGTAGCACAGATACGCAGTATTTT
CASNKGGSTDTQYF
>TRBJ2-5|-|12|-|TRBV7-9
TGTGCCAGCAGTTTGGCCCGGGCGACCCAGTACTTC
CASSLARATQYF
>TRBJ2-1|-|15|once|TRBV27
TGTGCCAGCACCCATTGGGGGGGCGTACGCAATGAGCAGTTCTTC
CASTHWGGVRNEQFF
>TRBJ1-1|-|16|-|TRBV9
TGTGCCAGCAGCGCACAACCAACGACAGGGAACACTGAAGCTTTCTTT
CASSAQPTTGNTEAFF
>TRBJ1-2|-|17|-|TRBV25-1
TGTGCCAGCAGTGAATTCGCCCCACAGACAACTAACTATGGCTACACCTTC
CASSEFAPQTTNYGYTF
>TRBJ1-2|-|12|-|TRBV9
TGTGCCAGCAGCGGGGTATCGTATGGCTACACCTTC
CASSGVSYGYTF
>TRBJ2-1|TRBD2|14|-|TRBV27
TGTGCCAGCAGTTTAGCGGGAGCCTACAATGAGCAGTTCTTC
CASSLAGAYNEQFF
>TRBJ2-5|-|15|once|TRBV14
TGTGCCAGCAGCCAACGGGGTGGCGGAAAAGAGACCCAGTACTTC
CASSQRGGGKETQYF
>TRBJ2-1|-|14|-|TRBV14
TGTGCCAGCAGCCAAGCCCTTTCGGGCAATGAGCAGTTCTTC
CASSQALSGNEQFF
>TRBJ1-2|-|15|once|TRBV5-1
TGCGCCAGCAAGCCGAATTGGGACCGAACTTATGGCTACACCTTC
CASKPNWDRTYGYTF
>TRBJ2-4|-|17|-|TRBV4-2
TGTGCCAGCAGCCGGGATTTGCGGGGCGAAGCCAAAAACATTCAGTACTTC
CASSRDLRGEAKNIQYF
>TRBJ2-3|-|15|-|TRBV9
TGTGCCAGCAGTGTAACTACACTCCCCACAGATACGCAGTATTTT
CASSVTTLPTDTQYF
>TRBJ2-2|-|14|few|TRBV7-2
TGTGCCAGCAGCGCCGGGACAACGGGCGGGGAGCTGTTTTTT
CASSAGTTGGELFF
>TRBJ2-3|-|13|-|TRBV29-1
TGCAGCGTTGACACAGGGAGCACAGATACGCAGTATTTT
CSVDTGSTDTQYF
>TRBJ1-2|-|13|-|TRBV18
TGTGCCAGCTCACCGGGTACTAACTATGGCTACACCTTC
CASSPGTNYGYTF